The 21 T cell receptor beta chains reported below all come from one sample, sequenced in a study of CD8+ T cells in alopecia areata. Sequencing used cDNA as its template, made by extracting RNA and reverse transcribing it. TCRdb's copy holds only in-frame clones and misses some; the assay was immunoSEQ multiplex PCR. The data contain tens of thousands of clones, roughly 50% of them seen just once; the ten biggest clones take up approximately 5.7%. Sequenced input: NKG2D-high CD8+ T cells sorted from blood. The receptors stem from a human donor with alopecia areata.

Only a few counts were recorded for this clone. This sequence joins TRBV5-1 and TRBJ1-5; D gene uncertain. This CDR3 spans 14 amino acids. CDR1 SGHRS and CDR2 YFSETQ come from the germline V gene. V was cut by 0 bases and J by 2 bases, with 6 bases left in between. The CDR3 loop is CASSLESGNQPQHF. CDR3 bases: TGCGCCAGCAGCTTGGAGTCAGGCAATCAGCCCCAGCATTTT.

The rearrangement uses TRBV4-1 and TRBJ2-1; D is perhaps TRBD2 (6 bases). Between the trimmed V and J ends, which lost 3 bases and 6 bases, there was a span of 6 bases. The germline CDR1 and CDR2 sequences are MGHRA and YSYEKL. The CDR3 has 12 residues. The CDR3 sequence is CASSQTSNEQFF. In nucleotides, the CDR3 is TGCGCCAGCAGCCAGACTAGCAATGAGCAGTTCTTC.

The chain couples TRBV19 to TRBJ2-4, with 10 bases that match TRBD2. The CDR3 is 20 amino acids. Germline V gives CDR1 LNHDA, CDR2 SQIVND (reference sequence). The ends lost 5 bases at V and 0 bases at J; junction bases unmatched: 16. DNA for the CDR3: TGTGCCAGTAGTCATCGGACTAGCGGCTCGAGGACCCCAGCCAAAAACATTCAGTACTTC. It translates to CASSHRTSGSRTPAKNIQYF.

This clone was seen only a few times. The rearrangement joins TRBV4-2 to TRBJ2-1, with D perhaps matching TRBD2 (6 bases). The V end lost 3 bases, the J end lost 0 bases, and 12 bases lay between the germline ends. This CDR3 has 16 residues. Germline loops: CDR1 LGHNA, CDR2 YNFKEQ. The CDR3 reads CASSQGRETSYNEQFF. The CDR3, as DNA: TGTGCCAGCAGCCAGGGCCGGGAGACCTCCTACAATGAGCAGTTCTTC.

This sequence joins TRBV29-1 and TRBJ2-7; D remains ambiguous. The V gene lost 3 bases and the J gene lost 6 bases, with 12 bases spanning the gap. The germline V gene encodes CDR1 SQVTM and CDR2 ANQGSEA. The CDR3 has 12 amino acids. CDR3 sequence reads: CSVEDRPGEQYF. The CDR3 nucleotides are TGCAGCGTTGAGGATAGGCCGGGCGAGCAGTACTTC.

The rearrangement uses TRBV27 and TRBJ1-5; a weak D match, TRBD1 (6 bases). The CDR3 has 17 residues. Trimming left V 2 bases short and J 6 bases short, with 20 bases between. CDR1 is MNHEY, CDR2 SMNVEV, per germline (reference sequence). The CDR3 here is CASSLTGTGYSTQPQHF. In DNA, the CDR3 is TGTGCCAGCAGTTTAACGGGAACAGGGTATTCGACTCAGCCCCAGCATTTT.

The chain employs TRBV27 and TRBJ2-1; D remains ambiguous. Germline V gene sequence: CDR1 MNHEY, CDR2 SMNVEV (reference sequence). V lost 5 bases, J lost 3 bases, and 14 bases lay in between. The CDR3 loop spans 15 amino acids. The CDR3: CASSISWDVYNEQFF. The CDR3 nucleotides read TGTGCCAGCAGTATCTCGTGGGATGTCTACAATGAGCAGTTCTTC.

This sequence joins TRBV28 and TRBJ2-7, with 10 bases fitting TRBD1. Germline V gene lookup returns CDR1 MDHEN and CDR2 SYDVKM. The CDR3 is made up of 15 amino acids. V lost 5 bases to trimming and J lost 4 bases; unmatched junction nucleotides: 8. The CDR3 region is CASSASTGGWYEQYF. The CDR3 coding sequence is TGTGCCAGCAGTGCGTCGACAGGGGGCTGGTACGAGCAGTACTTC.

This chain uses TRBV29-1 with TRBJ1-2; 7 bases align to TRBD1. V shed 8 bases and J 3 bases; nucleotides not matched to a gene: 6. CDR3 length: 12 residues. Germline V CDR1 and CDR2: SQVTM, ANQGSEA. The DNA for the CDR3 is TGCAGCATACCTGACAGGGACTATGGCTACACCTTC. Protein product: CSIPDRDYGYTF.

This clone was picked up a small number of times. V gene TRBV29-1 combines with J gene TRBJ1-1; D is uncertain. Germline assignment: CDR1 SQVTM and CDR2 ANQGSEA. This CDR3 comprises 13 residues. V was pared by 2 bases and J by 6 bases, with 13 bases between. This chain's CDR3 is CSVEIGPSPEAFF. For the CDR3, the DNA is TGCAGCGTTGAAATTGGGCCGAGTCCTGAAGCTTTCTTT.

This clone was observed a handful of times. The chain joins TRBV9 to TRBJ2-5; 7 bases map to TRBD2. The CDR3 is made up of 14 amino acids. The V gene's germline CDR1 is SGDLS and CDR2 YYNGEE. V gave up 3 bases and J gave up 4 bases; unmatched junction bases: 6. The chain's CDR3 is CASSGAGFGETQYF. CDR3 nucleotides: TGTGCCAGCAGCGGAGCGGGATTCGGAGAGACCCAGTACTTC.

The J gene is TRBJ1-1, the V gene TRBV2, with D tentatively TRBD1 (6 bases). CDR3 length equals 14 residues. V was clipped by 4 bases and J by 5 bases, with 14 bases between them. The germline V gene encodes CDR1 SNHLY and CDR2 FYNNEI. The CDR3 spells CASSVGTGHTEAFF. CDR3 sequence (DNA): TGTGCCAGCAGTGTAGGTACAGGGCATACTGAAGCTTTCTTT.

V gene TRBV27 combines with J gene TRBJ2-7; 7 bases match TRBD2. The CDR3 runs 14 residues. Germline CDR1 is MNHEY and CDR2 is SMNVEV (reference sequence). V shed 3 bases and J 3 bases; nucleotides not matched to a gene: 5. Here the CDR3 DNA reads TGTGCCAGCAGTTTGGCGGGAGAGGTCTACGAGCAGTACTTC. Its translation is CASSLAGEVYEQYF.

V gene TRBV6-6 combines with J gene TRBJ2-5; tentatively, D is TRBD2 (5 bases). The CDR3 runs 13 residues. Germline CDR1 reads MNHNY; CDR2 reads SVGAGI (reference sequence). The V gene lost 0 bases and the J gene lost 7 bases, with 9 bases spanning the gap. The CDR3 sequence is CASSYSRVGTQYF. The CDR3 DNA sequence: TGTGCCAGCAGTTACTCGAGGGTTGGGACCCAGTACTTC.

The chain is built from TRBV9 and TRBJ2-7; D could derive from TRBD1 or TRBD2 (5 bases each). Trimming removed 1 base from V and 4 bases from J, with 15 bases in between. The CDR3 spans 15 residues. Germline CDR1 reads SGDLS; CDR2 reads YYNGEE. The CDR3 region is CASSVSGGPGYEQYF. DNA of the CDR3: TGTGCCAGCAGCGTAAGTGGGGGACCGGGATACGAGCAGTACTTC.

This clone was found once. Other DNA sequences of this sample code for an identical CDR3. The rearrangement links TRBV14 to TRBJ2-1; D is tentatively TRBD1 or TRBD2 (5 bases each). V gave up 1 base and J gave up 10 bases, with 5 bases separating them. This CDR3 region has 11 residues. Per germline, CDR1 SGHDN and CDR2 FVKESK. The CDR3 protein is CASSQGGEQFF. Written as DNA, the CDR3 is TGTGCCAGCAGCCAAGGGGGGGAGCAGTTCTTC.

The V and J genes are TRBV7-3 and TRBJ2-3; D is undetermined. Germline V CDR1 and CDR2: SGHTA, FQGTGA. The CDR3 spans 12 residues. Trimming stripped 6 bases from V and 0 bases from J, with 4 bases between. CDR3 loop: CASSASTDTQYF. In DNA form, the CDR3 reads TGTGCCAGCAGTGCTAGCACAGATACGCAGTATTTT.

J is TRBJ2-7 and V is TRBV5-1; 13 positions match TRBD2. The germline V gene has CDR1 SGHRS and CDR2 YFSETQ. After removal of 6 bases from V and 3 bases from J, the junction contained 6 bases not matched to a gene. The CDR3 spans 15 residues. The CDR3: CASTETSGGFYEQYF. DNA for the CDR3: TGCGCCAGCACCGAGACTAGCGGGGGGTTCTACGAGCAGTACTTC.

The chain is built from TRBV28 and TRBJ1-5; D might be TRBD1 (6 bases). The germline V gene has CDR1 MDHEN and CDR2 SYDVKM. With 3 bases removed from V and 7 bases from J, the gap between germline ends came to 16 bases. This CDR3 is built from 15 residues. Here the CDR3 DNA reads TGTGCCAGCAGTTTGAGGCCTCCGGGGGGCCAGCCCCAGCATTTT. Its protein is CASSLRPPGGQPQHF.

The chain recombines TRBV25-1 with TRBJ2-3; no clear D. The CDR3 covers 11 residues. Deletions cut 2 bases from V and 7 bases from J, with 4 bases between. Germline loops: CDR1 MGHDK, CDR2 SYGVNS. The CDR3 here is CASSEDYTQYF. CDR3 DNA: TGTGCCAGCAGTGAAGACTATACGCAGTATTTT.

The chain joins TRBV7-6 to TRBJ2-1, with 7 bases fitting TRBD2. The length of the CDR3 is 15 residues. Losses at the gene ends were 5 bases for V and 3 bases for J; bases not matched to a gene: 7. The germline gives CDR1 SGHVS, CDR2 FNYEAQ. The CDR3 region is CASSLWAGDYNEQFF. The CDR3 nucleotides read TGTGCCAGCAGCCTTTGGGCGGGGGACTACAATGAGCAGTTCTTC.